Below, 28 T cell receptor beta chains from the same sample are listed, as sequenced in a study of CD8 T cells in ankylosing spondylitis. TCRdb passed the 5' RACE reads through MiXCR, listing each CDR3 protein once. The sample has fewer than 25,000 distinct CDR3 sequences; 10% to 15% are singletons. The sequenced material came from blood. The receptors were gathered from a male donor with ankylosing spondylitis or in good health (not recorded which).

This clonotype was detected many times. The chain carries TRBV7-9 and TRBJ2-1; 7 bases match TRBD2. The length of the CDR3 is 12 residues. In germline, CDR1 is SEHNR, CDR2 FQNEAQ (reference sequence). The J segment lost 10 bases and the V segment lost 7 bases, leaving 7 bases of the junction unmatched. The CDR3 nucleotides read TGTGCCAGCACCCTAAACGGGGGGGAGCAGTTCTTC. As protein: CASTLNGGEQFF. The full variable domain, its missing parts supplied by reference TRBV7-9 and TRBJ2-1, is DTGVSQNPRHKITKRGQNVTFRCDPISEHNRLYWYRQTLGQGPEFLTYFQNEAQLEKSRLLSDRFSAERPKGSFSTLEIQRTEQGDSAMYLCASTLNGGEQFFGPGTRLTVL.

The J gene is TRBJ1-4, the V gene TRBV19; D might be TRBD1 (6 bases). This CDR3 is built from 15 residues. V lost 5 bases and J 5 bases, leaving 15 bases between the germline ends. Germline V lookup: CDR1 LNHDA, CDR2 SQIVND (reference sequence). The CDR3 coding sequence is TGTGCCAGTAGTGAACTTGGGACACCCAATGAAAAACTGTTTTTT. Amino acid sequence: CASSELGTPNEKLFF.

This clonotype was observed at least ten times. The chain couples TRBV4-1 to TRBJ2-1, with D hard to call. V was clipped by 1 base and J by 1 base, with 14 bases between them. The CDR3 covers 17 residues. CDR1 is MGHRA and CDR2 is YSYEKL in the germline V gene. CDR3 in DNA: TGCGCCAGCAGCCAAGTCGATCTTGGTCTTTCCTACAATGAGCAGTTCTTC. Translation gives CASSQVDLGLSYNEQFF.

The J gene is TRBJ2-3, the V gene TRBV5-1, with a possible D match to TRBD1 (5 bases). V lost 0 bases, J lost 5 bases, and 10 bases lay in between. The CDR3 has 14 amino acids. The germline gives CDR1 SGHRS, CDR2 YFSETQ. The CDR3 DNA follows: TGCGCCAGCAGCTTGGACAGGATAGAAGATACGCAGTATTTT. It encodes CASSLDRIEDTQYF.

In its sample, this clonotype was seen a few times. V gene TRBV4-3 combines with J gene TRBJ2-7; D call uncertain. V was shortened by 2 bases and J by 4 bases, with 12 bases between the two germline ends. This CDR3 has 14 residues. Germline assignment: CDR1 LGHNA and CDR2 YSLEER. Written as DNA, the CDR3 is TGCGCCAGCAGCCAACAAGCAGAAAGGTACGAGCAGTACTTC. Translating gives CASSQQAERYEQYF.

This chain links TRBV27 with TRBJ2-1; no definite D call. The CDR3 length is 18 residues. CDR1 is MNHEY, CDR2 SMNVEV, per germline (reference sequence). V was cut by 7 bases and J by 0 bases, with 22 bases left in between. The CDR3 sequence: CASTPPGAPSSSYNEQFF. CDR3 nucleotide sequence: TGTGCCAGCACCCCCCCAGGCGCTCCTTCAAGCTCCTACAATGAGCAGTTCTTC.

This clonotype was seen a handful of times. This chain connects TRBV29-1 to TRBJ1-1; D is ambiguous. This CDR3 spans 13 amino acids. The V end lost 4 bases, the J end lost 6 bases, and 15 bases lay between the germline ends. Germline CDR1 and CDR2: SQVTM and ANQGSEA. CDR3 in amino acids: CSVGLPSPAEAFF. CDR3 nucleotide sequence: TGCAGCGTTGGCCTCCCAAGTCCCGCTGAAGCTTTCTTT. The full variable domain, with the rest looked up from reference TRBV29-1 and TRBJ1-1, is SAVISQKPSRDICQRGTSLTIQCQVDSQVTMMFWYRQQPGQSLTLIATANQGSEATYESGFVIDKFPISRPNLTFSTLTVSNMSPEDSSIYLCSVGLPSPAEAFFGQGTRLTVV.

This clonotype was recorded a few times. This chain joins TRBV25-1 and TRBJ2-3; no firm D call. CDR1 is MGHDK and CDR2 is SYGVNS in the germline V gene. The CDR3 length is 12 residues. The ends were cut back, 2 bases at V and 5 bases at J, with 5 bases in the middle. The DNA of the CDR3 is TGTGCCAGCAGTGAAAATCGAGATACGCAGTATTTT. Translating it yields CASSENRDTQYF.

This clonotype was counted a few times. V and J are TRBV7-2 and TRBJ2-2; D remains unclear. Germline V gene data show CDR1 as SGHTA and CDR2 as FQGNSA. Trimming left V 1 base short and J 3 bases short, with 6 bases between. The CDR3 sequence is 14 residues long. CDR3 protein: CASSLGGHTGELFF. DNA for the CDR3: TGTGCCAGCAGCTTAGGTGGGCACACCGGGGAGCTGTTTTTT.

This CDR3 reads CASSFTTSSYNEQFF. The CDR3 nucleotides are TGTGCCAGCAGTTTTACCACCAGCTCCTACAATGAGCAGTTCTTC. The V gene is TRBV12-3 or TRBV12-4, the J gene TRBJ2-1; the D is unclear. The CDR3 runs to 15 residues. V gave up 3 bases and J gave up 0 bases, with 9 bases separating them.

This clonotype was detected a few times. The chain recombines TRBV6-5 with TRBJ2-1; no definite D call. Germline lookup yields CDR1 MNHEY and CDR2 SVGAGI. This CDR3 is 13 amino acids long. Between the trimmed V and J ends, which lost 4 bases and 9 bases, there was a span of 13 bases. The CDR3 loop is CASSSGLLGEQFF. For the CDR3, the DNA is TGTGCCAGCAGTTCGGGTTTATTGGGTGAGCAGTTCTTC.

The CDR3 sequence: CASSLDRARELFF. The CDR3 DNA follows: TGTGCCAGCAGTTTGGACAGGGCGAGGGAGCTGTTTTTT. J is TRBJ2-2 and V is TRBV12-3 or TRBV12-4, with TRBD1 matching 8 bases. With 3 bases clipped from V and 9 bases from J, the junction kept 3 bases outside the gene matches. The CDR3 is 13 amino acids.

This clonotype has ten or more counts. The DNA for the CDR3 is TGTGCCAGCAGCTTTATGGCGCCGAACACCGGGGAGCTGTTTTTT. The encoded protein is CASSFMAPNTGELFF. The chain recombines TRBV7-9 with TRBJ2-2, with no clear D. The V end lost 3 bases, the J end lost 0 bases, and 8 bases lay between the germline ends. Germline CDR1 SEHNR, CDR2 FQNEAQ (reference sequence). The CDR3 is 15 residues long.

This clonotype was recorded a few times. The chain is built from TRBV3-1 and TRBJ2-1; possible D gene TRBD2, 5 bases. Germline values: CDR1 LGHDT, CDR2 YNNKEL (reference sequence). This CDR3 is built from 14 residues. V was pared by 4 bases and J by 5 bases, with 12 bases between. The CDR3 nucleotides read TGTGCCAGCAGCCCTCTATCGGGAAACAATGAGCAGTTCTTC. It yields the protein CASSPLSGNNEQFF.

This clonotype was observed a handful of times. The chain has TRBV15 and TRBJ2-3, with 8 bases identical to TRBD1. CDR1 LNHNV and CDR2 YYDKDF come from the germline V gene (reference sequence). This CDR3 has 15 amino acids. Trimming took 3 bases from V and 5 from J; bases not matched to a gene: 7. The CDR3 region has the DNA TGTGCCACCAGCAGCGAAGGCAGGGGGCGAGATACGCAGTATTTT. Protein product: CATSSEGRGRDTQYF.

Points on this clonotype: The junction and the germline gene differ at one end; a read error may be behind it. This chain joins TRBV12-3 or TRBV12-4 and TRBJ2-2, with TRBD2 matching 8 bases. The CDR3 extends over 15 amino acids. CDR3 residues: CASSGMAGGPAELFF. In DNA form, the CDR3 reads TGTGCCAGCAGCGGCATGGCGGGAGGCCCGGCGGAGCTGTTTTTC.

The CDR3 is CASSQTGRETQYF. Here the CDR3 DNA reads TGTGCCAGCAGTCAGACAGGGAGGGAGACCCAGTACTTC. V usage is TRBV6-5 and J usage is TRBJ2-5, with a weak D call TRBD1 (7 bases). V was shortened by 5 bases and J by 5 bases, with 12 bases between the two germline ends. The CDR3 extends over 13 amino acids. CDR1 is MNHEY, CDR2 SVGAGI, per germline.

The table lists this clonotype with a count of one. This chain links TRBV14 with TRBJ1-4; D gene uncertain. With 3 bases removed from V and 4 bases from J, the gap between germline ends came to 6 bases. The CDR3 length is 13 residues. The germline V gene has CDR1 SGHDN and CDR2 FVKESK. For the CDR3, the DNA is TGTGCCAGCAGCCAGGGGTTTAATGAAAAACTGTTTTTT. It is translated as CASSQGFNEKLFF.

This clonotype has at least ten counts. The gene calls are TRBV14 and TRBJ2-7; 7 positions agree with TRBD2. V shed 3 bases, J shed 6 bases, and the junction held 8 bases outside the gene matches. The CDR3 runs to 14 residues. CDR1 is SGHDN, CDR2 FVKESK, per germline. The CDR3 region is CASSQAGVATEQYF. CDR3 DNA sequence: TGTGCCAGCAGCCAGGCGGGAGTGGCCACCGAGCAGTACTTC.

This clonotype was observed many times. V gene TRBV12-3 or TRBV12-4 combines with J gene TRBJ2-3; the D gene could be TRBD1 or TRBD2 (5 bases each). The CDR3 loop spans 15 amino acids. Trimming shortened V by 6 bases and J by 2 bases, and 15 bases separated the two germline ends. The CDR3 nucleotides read TGTGCCAGCAGCCCGTACGGGGCAGTCACAGATACGCAGTATTTT. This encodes CASSPYGAVTDTQYF.

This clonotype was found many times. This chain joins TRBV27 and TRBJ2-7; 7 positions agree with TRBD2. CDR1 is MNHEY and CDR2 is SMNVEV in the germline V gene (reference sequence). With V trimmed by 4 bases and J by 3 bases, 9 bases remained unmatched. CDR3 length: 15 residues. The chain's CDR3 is CASSYLREYFYEQYF. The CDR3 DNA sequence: TGTGCCAGCAGTTACCTGCGGGAGTACTTCTACGAGCAGTACTTC.

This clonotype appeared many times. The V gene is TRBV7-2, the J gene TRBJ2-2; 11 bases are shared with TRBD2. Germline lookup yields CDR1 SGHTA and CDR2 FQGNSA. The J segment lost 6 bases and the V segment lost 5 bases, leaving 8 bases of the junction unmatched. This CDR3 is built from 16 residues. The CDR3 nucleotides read TGTGCCAGCAGCAATAGCGGGGGGGCGATCGCCGGGGAGCTGTTTTTT. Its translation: CASSNSGGAIAGELFF. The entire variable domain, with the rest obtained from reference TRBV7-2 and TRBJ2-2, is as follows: GAGVSQSPSNKVTEKGKDVELRCDPISGHTALYWYRQSLGQGLEFLIYFQGNSAPDKSGLPSDRFSAERTGGSVSTLTIQRTQQEDSAVYLCASSNSGGAIAGELFFGEGSRLTVL.

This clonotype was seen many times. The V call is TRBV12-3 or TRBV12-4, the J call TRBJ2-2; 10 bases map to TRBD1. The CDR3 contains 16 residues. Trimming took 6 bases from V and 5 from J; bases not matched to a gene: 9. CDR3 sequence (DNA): TGTGCCAGCAGCCCCTCAGACAGGGGGCGGACCGGGGAGCTGTTTTTT. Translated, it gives CASSPSDRGRTGELFF.

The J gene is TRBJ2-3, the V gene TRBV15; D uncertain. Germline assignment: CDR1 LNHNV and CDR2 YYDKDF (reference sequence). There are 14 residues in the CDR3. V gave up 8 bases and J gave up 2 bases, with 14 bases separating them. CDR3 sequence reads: CATQYRASTDTQYF. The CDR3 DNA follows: TGTGCCACCCAGTATAGGGCATCCACAGATACGCAGTATTTT.

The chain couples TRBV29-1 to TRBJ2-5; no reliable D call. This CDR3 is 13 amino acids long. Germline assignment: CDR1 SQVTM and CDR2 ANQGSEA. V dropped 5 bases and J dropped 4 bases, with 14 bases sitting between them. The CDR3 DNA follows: TGCAGCGTTCGTGGATCGGTTGGAGAGACCCAGTACTTC. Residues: CSVRGSVGETQYF.

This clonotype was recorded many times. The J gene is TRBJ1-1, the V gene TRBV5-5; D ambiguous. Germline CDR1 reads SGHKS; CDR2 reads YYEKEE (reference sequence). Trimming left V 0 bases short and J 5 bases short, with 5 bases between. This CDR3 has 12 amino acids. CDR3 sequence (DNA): TGTGCCAGCAGCTTGGATTGGACTGAAGCTTTCTTT. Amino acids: CASSLDWTEAFF.

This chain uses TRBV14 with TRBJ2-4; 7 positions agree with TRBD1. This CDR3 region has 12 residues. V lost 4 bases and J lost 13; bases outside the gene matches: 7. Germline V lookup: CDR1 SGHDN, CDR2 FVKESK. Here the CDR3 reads CASSLGQIPQYF. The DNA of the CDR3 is TGTGCCAGCAGCCTGGGACAGATCCCGCAGTACTTC.

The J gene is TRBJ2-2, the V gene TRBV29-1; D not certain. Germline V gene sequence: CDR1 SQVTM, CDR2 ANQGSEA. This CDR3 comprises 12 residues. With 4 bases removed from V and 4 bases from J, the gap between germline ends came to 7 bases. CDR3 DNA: TGCAGCGTTGTAGTGGCCACCGGGGAGCTGTTTTTT. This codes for CSVVVATGELFF.